These 4 T cell receptor beta chains share one sample of origin, sequenced in a study of blood T cell repertoires in COVID-19. Here immunoSEQ multiplex PCR was the method, and the copy in TCRdb shows in-frame clones only, minus some. The data contain 150,000 to 200,000 clones, 87% of them seen just once; the ten biggest clones take up around a fifth. The sample taken for sequencing was peripheral blood. These receptors all come from a man aged 55 to 70 with active or convalescent COVID-19.

J is TRBJ1-6 and V is TRBV12-5; 7 bases agree with TRBD1. Germline V gives CDR1 LGHNT, CDR2 FRNRAP. This CDR3 contains 14 residues. V shed 2 bases, J shed 13 bases, and the junction held 8 bases outside the gene matches. The CDR3 loop reads CASGLSGGPAPLHF. The DNA for the CDR3 is TGTGCTAGTGGTTTGTCAGGGGGTCCGGCCCCCCTCCACTTT.

The chain recombines TRBV18 with TRBJ2-7; the D is unclear. V was trimmed by 4 bases and J by 7 bases, leaving 11 bases between them. Germline V gives CDR1 KGHSH, CDR2 LQKENI. The CDR3 extends over 12 amino acids. CDR3 amino acids: CASSLAVGEQYF. The CDR3 nucleotides read TGTGCCAGCTCACTGGCGGTGGGTGAGCAGTACTTC.

This clone was recorded only once. This chain uses TRBV10-1 with TRBJ2-3, with D possibly matching TRBD2 (6 bases). Germline V gene sequence: CDR1 WNHNN, CDR2 SYGVQD (reference sequence). Trimming stripped 6 bases from V and 0 bases from J, with 10 bases between. This CDR3 is 14 amino acids long. The CDR3 here is CASREGSSTDTQYF. The CDR3 coding sequence is TGCGCCAGCAGGGAGGGCTCCAGCACAGATACGCAGTATTTT.

CDR3 coding DNA: TGTGCCAGCAGTTTTCCTCGGAGAGGATCTTATGGCTACACCTTC. This sequence encodes CASSFPRRGSYGYTF. This chain links TRBV28 with TRBJ1-2; D unresolved. The germline CDR1 and CDR2 sequences are MDHEN and SYDVKM. V was shortened by 3 bases and J by 5 bases, with 16 bases between the two germline ends. There are 15 residues in the CDR3.